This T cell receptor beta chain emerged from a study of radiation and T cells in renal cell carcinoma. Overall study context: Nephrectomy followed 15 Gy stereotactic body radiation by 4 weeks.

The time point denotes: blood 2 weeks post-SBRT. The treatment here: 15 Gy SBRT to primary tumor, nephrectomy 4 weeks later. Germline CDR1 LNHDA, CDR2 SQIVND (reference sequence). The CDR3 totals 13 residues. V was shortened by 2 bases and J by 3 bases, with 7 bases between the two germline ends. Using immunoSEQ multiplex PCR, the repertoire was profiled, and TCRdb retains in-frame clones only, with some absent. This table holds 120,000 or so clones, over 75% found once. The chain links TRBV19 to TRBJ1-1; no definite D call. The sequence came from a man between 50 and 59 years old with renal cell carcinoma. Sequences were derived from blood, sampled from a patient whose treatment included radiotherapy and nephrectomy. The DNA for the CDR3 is TGTGCCAGTAGTATAAACCCAGACACTGAAGCTTTCTTT. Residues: CASSINPDTEAFF. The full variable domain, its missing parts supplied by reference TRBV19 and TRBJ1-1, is DGGITQSPKYLFRKEGQNVTLSCEQNLNHDAMYWYRQDPGQGLRLIYYSQIVNDFQKGDIAEGYSVSREKKESFPLTVTSAQKNPTAFYLCASSINPDTEAFFGQGTRLTVV.